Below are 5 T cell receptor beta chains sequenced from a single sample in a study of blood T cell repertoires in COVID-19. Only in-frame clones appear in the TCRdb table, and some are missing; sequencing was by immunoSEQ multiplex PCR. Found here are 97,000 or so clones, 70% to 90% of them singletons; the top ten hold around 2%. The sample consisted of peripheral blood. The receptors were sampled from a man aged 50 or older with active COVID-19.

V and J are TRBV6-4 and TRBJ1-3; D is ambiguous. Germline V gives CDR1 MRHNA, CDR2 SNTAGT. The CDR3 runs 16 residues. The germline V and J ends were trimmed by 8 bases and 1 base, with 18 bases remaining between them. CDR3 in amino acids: CASSSRSLLSGNTIYF. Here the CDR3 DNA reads TGTGCCAGCTCTTCTCGGAGCTTGTTATCTGGAAACACCATATATTTT.

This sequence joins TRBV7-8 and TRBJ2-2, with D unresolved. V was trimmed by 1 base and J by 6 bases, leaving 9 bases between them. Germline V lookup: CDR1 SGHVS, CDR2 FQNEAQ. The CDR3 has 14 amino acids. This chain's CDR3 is CASSLDTISGELFF. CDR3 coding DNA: TGTGCCAGCAGCTTAGACACAATCTCCGGGGAGCTGTTTTTT.

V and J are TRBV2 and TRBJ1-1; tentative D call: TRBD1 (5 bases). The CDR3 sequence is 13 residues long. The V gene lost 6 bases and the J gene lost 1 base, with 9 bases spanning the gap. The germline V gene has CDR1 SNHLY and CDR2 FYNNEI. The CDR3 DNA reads TGTGCCAGCAGCCGGGGGGAGAACACTGAAGCTTTCTTT. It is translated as CASSRGENTEAFF.

The CDR3 nucleotides are TGTGCCAGCAGCCAAGAATCGGAGGGGGCGGGGGGCACTGAAGCTTTCTTT. Encoded protein: CASSQESEGAGGTEAFF. The J gene is TRBJ1-1, the V gene TRBV3-1 (or the pseudogene TRBV3-2); TRBD1 agrees at 7 bases. J gave up 4 bases and V 0 bases, and 11 bases lay outside the gene matches. Germline CDR1 is LGHDT and CDR2 is YNNKEL (reference sequence). This CDR3 comprises 17 residues.

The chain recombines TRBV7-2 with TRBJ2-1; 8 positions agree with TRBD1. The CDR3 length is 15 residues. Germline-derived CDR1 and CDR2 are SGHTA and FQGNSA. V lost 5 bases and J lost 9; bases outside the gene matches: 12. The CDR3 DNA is TGTGCCAGCAGCCCACGGGGCAGGGGGCTGGGTGAGCAGTTCTTC. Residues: CASSPRGRGLGEQFF.